This T cell receptor (beta chain) was recovered during a study of blood T cell repertoires in COVID-19. For the study at large: Samples came from the United States, Italy and Spain, spanning acute and convalescent COVID-19. T cells, B-cell-depleted T cells, or PBMCs provided the cDNA or gDNA that served as material.

In the source study's methods: Nucleated cell counts were estimated from reference gene primer amplification. Assay used: immunoSEQ multiplex PCR; TCRdb lists only in-frame clones, some missing. V, J and clone size reflect that table, while D and trimming were determined from the DNA. The sample includes a few hundred thousand clones, around 81% of them seen just once. Germline V gene sequence: CDR1 SGHRS, CDR2 YFSETQ. V shed 1 base and J 5 bases; nucleotides not matched to a gene: 1. The CDR3 sequence is 14 residues long. The chain combines TRBV5-1 with TRBJ2-3; the match to TRBD2 covers 10 bases. This sequence originates from a human donor in a cohort sampled during active COVID-19. Sample: peripheral blood. The CDR3 here is CASSLSGGVDTQYF. The CDR3 DNA follows: TGCGCCAGCAGCTTGAGCGGGGGGGTAGATACGCAGTATTTT.